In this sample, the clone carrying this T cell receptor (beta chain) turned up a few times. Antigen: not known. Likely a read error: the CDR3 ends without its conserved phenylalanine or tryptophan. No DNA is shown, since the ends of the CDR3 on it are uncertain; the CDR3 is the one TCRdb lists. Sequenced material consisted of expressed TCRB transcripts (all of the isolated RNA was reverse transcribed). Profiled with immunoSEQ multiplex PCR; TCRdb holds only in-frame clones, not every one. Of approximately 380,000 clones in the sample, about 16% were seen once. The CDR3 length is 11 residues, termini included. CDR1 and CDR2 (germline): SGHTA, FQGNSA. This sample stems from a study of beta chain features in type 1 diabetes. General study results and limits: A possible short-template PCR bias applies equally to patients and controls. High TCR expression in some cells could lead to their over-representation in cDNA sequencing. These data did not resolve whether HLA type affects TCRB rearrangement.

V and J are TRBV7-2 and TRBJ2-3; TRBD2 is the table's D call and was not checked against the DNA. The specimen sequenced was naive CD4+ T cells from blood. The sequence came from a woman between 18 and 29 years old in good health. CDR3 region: CASSLALLLSV.